These 22 T cell receptor beta chains were sequenced from one sample in a study of human T cells and chemical hapten exposure. Documented time point: patch test 2, 6 weeks after DPC sensitization. The sample's treatment: therapeutic diphenylcyclopropenone sensitization with weekly scalp DPC. TCRdb used MiXCR to reprocess the RACE reads, holding one entry per CDR3 protein. The table records some 84,000 distinct CDR3 sequences, about 9.4% of them present only once. The input for sequencing was whole blood, taken in connection with sensitization to the hapten diphenylcyclopropenone (DPC). Source of these receptors: a woman aged 45 to 65 with alopecia areata. Some clones in this sample may be carry-over from other donors' samples.

J is TRBJ2-1 and V is TRBV29-1; 10 nucleotides line up with TRBD2. The CDR3 has 16 residues. The ends lost 5 bases at V and 1 base at J; junction bases unmatched: 8. Germline CDR1 and CDR2: SQVTM and ANQGSEA. CDR3 DNA: TGCAGCGTTCTAAGCGGGAGGGCCACGTCCTACAATGAGCAGTTCTTC. Encoded protein: CSVLSGRATSYNEQFF.

This clonotype was counted at least ten times. The rearrangement links TRBV11-2 to TRBJ2-1, with D perhaps assigned TRBD1 or TRBD2 (5 bases each). The germline V and J ends were trimmed by 0 bases and 12 bases, with 9 bases remaining between them. CDR1 and CDR2 (germline): SGHAT, FQNNGV. This CDR3 is 12 amino acids long. DNA for the CDR3: TGTGCCAGCAGCTTAGAGCGTGGGGGGCAGTTCTTC. It translates to CASSLERGGQFF.

The sample holds a few counts of this clonotype. The chain carries TRBV20-1 and TRBJ2-7; either TRBD1 or TRBD2 may supply D (5 bases each). V lost 3 bases to trimming and J lost 6 bases, with 15 bases between them. The germline V gene encodes CDR1 DFQATT and CDR2 SNEGSKA (reference sequence). This CDR3 has 13 amino acids. The CDR3 reads CSASNRGSGEQYF. CDR3 DNA sequence: TGCAGTGCTAGTAATCGGGGCAGCGGCGAGCAGTACTTC.

Ten or more counts support this clonotype. V is TRBV29-1 and J is TRBJ2-2; tentatively, D is TRBD2 (7 bases). The CDR3 loop spans 12 amino acids. The germline gives CDR1 SQVTM, CDR2 ANQGSEA. Trimming took off 7 bases at V and 4 bases at J, with 10 bases between the two ends. The CDR3 sequence: CSARGATGELFF. CDR3 in DNA: TGCAGCGCTCGGGGGGCCACCGGGGAGCTGTTTTTT.

This clonotype has a handful of counts. The chain combines TRBV12-3 or TRBV12-4 with TRBJ2-5, with 8 bases lining up with TRBD1. This CDR3 comprises 14 residues. The V and J ends lost 7 bases and 2 bases, in that order; junction bases with no gene match: 6. This chain's CDR3 is CASTLQGVQETQYF. In DNA, the CDR3 is TGTGCCAGCACCCTACAGGGGGTACAAGAGACCCAGTACTTC.

Notes on this clonotype: Germline and junction disagree at one end, which may indicate a read error. This sequence joins TRBV18 and TRBJ2-7; D is ambiguous. CDR3 length equals 13 residues. Germline V lookup: CDR1 KGHSH, CDR2 LQKENI. CDR3 nucleotides: TGTGCCAGCTCACCCGGCCAGGTTTACGGGCAGTACTTC. It codes for CASSPGQVYGQYF. Combining the CDR3 with reference TRBV18 and TRBJ2-7 gives the whole variable domain NAGVMQNPRHLVRRRGQEARLRCSPMKGHSHVYWYRQLPEEGLKFMVYLQKENIIDESGMPKERFSAEFPKEGPSILRIQQVVRGDSAAYFCASSPGQVYGQYFGPGTRLTVT.

The rearrangement links TRBV18 to TRBJ2-5; possible D gene TRBD1, 5 bases. V was clipped by 0 bases and J by 4 bases, with 18 bases between them. This CDR3 is built from 17 residues. Germline CDR1 reads KGHSH; CDR2 reads LQKENI. The CDR3 DNA sequence: TGTGCCAGCTCACCACCCCCATTCAGGGCCGTAGGAGAGACCCAGTACTTC. Its protein is CASSPPPFRAVGETQYF.

The chain recombines TRBV5-6 with TRBJ2-2; TRBD1 matches at 8 bases. The ends lost 4 bases at V and 5 bases at J; junction bases unmatched: 4. The CDR3 sequence is 14 residues long. In germline, CDR1 is SGHDT, CDR2 YYEEEE. CDR3: CASSTRQGTGELFF. The CDR3 DNA is TGTGCCAGCAGCACCAGACAGGGGACCGGGGAGCTGTTTTTT.

The chain links TRBV28 to TRBJ2-3; unclear D gene. This CDR3 region has 17 residues. The V gene lost 5 bases and the J gene lost 1 base, with 19 bases spanning the gap. CDR1 and CDR2 (germline): MDHEN, SYDVKM. The CDR3 region is CASSPLGVARGTDTQYF. CDR3 DNA sequence: TGTGCCAGCAGTCCCCTGGGCGTAGCTAGAGGCACAGATACGCAGTATTTT.

The V gene is TRBV12-3 or TRBV12-4, the J gene TRBJ1-4; D is ambiguous. The V gene lost 6 bases and the J gene lost 2 bases, with 13 bases spanning the gap. The CDR3 is 15 amino acids. The CDR3 sequence is CASRSELVTNEKLFF. The CDR3 region has the DNA TGTGCCAGCAGGTCGGAATTGGTGACTAATGAAAAACTGTTTTTT.

V gene TRBV20-1 combines with J gene TRBJ2-3; 11 nucleotides line up with TRBD2. Germline CDR1 and CDR2: DFQATT and SNEGSKA (reference sequence). V lost 6 bases and J lost 6; bases outside the gene matches: 8. This CDR3 is 14 amino acids long. For the CDR3, the DNA is TGCAGTGCGATACTAGCGGGAGTTTTTGATACGCAGTATTTT. It codes for CSAILAGVFDTQYF.

CDR3 sequence reads: CASTDPSRGGDTQYF. The CDR3 DNA reads TGTGCCAGCACCGATCCTAGTCGGGGGGGAGATACGCAGTATTTT. This chain uses TRBV7-2 with TRBJ2-3; 8 positions match TRBD2. This CDR3 has 15 residues. The V gene's germline CDR1 is SGHTA and CDR2 FQGNSA. J lost 5 bases, V lost 7 bases, and 11 bases had no gene match.

The chain is built from TRBV10-3 and TRBJ2-7; TRBD1 agrees at 8 bases. The CDR3 runs to 13 residues. V shed 9 bases and J 5 bases; nucleotides not matched to a gene: 9. In germline, CDR1 is ENHRY, CDR2 SYGVKD. CDR3 protein: CAIMDREGNEQYF. The CDR3 DNA reads as TGTGCCATAATGGACAGGGAAGGGAACGAGCAGTACTTC.

At least ten counts were recorded for this clonotype. The J gene is TRBJ1-5, the V gene TRBV6-6, with a possible D match to TRBD1 (6 bases). The V and J ends lost 5 bases and 6 bases respectively, with 17 bases between them. Germline V gene lookup returns CDR1 MNHNY and CDR2 SVGAGI (reference sequence). There are 15 residues in the CDR3. The CDR3 DNA follows: TGTGCCAGCAGTCGAACAGGGAGGTTGAGTCAGCCCCAGCATTTT. Encoded protein: CASSRTGRLSQPQHF.

Only a few counts were recorded for this clonotype. V gene TRBV7-6 combines with J gene TRBJ2-3; 8 nucleotides match TRBD2. CDR3 size: 18 residues. In germline, CDR1 is SGHVS, CDR2 FNYEAQ. With V trimmed by 0 bases and J by 0 bases, 8 bases remained unmatched. The CDR3 sequence is CASSLAPSGRRSTDTQYF. For the CDR3, the DNA is TGTGCCAGCAGCTTAGCGCCCAGCGGGAGACGGAGCACAGATACGCAGTATTTT.

This clonotype was seen only once. One end of the junction fails to match germline, which may point to a read error. The V gene is TRBV7-9, the J gene TRBJ2-1; 7 bases map to TRBD2. The CDR3 is made up of 12 amino acids. Germline CDR1 and CDR2: SEHNR and FQNEAQ (reference sequence). The CDR3 nucleotides read TGTGCCAGCAGTCGGGACTACGATGAGCAGTTCTTC. It codes for CASSRDYDEQFF.

This clonotype was detected many times. This chain joins TRBV6-1 and TRBJ1-5; no definite D call. The germline V and J ends were trimmed by 6 bases and 2 bases, with 11 bases remaining between them. Germline CDR1 is MNHNS and CDR2 is SASEGT. The CDR3 has 14 residues. CDR3 sequence (DNA): TGTGCCAGCAGGGACTATATGGGCAATCAGCCCCAGCATTTT. It yields the protein CASRDYMGNQPQHF.

This clonotype occurred many times. The chain couples TRBV5-1 to TRBJ1-1; D might be TRBD1 (5 bases). Germline loops: CDR1 SGHRS, CDR2 YFSETQ. V lost 4 bases, J lost 10 bases, and 20 bases lay in between. The CDR3 loop spans 14 amino acids. The CDR3 coding sequence is TGCGCCAGCAGCCCCGGGACCGCTCTTTCGGGAGCTTTCTTT. Translating gives CASSPGTALSGAFF.

The chain carries TRBV14 and TRBJ2-3; D is unresolved. Germline CDR1 is SGHDN and CDR2 is FVKESK. Trimming shortened V by 0 bases and J by 9 bases, and 13 bases separated the two germline ends. This CDR3 contains 14 residues. The chain's CDR3 is CASSQELAGYTQYF. The CDR3 nucleotides are TGTGCCAGCAGCCAAGAACTCGCCGGGTACACGCAGTATTTT. Combining the CDR3 with reference TRBV14 and TRBJ2-3 gives the whole variable domain EAGVTQFPSHSVIEKGQTVTLRCDPISGHDNLYWYRRVMGKEIKFLLHFVKESKQDESGMPNNRFLAERTGGTYSTLKVQPAELEDSGVYFCASSQELAGYTQYFGPGTRLTVL.

This clonotype came up many times. The chain combines TRBV2 with TRBJ2-3; 9 bases match TRBD1. V lost 5 bases and J lost 0; bases outside the gene matches: 3. Germline CDR1 SNHLY, CDR2 FYNNEI. The CDR3 is 15 residues long. The CDR3 coding sequence is TGTGCCAGCAGTCGGGACAGGGTTAGCACAGATACGCAGTATTTT. Protein product: CASSRDRVSTDTQYF.

This clonotype was recorded many times. The rearrangement links TRBV2 to TRBJ2-7; possibly TRBD2 for D (6 bases). Between the trimmed V and J ends, which lost 2 bases and 0 bases, there was a span of 11 bases. The CDR3 runs to 15 residues. The germline V gene encodes CDR1 SNHLY and CDR2 FYNNEI. The CDR3 spells CASSEPGLVSYEQYF. CDR3 nucleotide sequence: TGTGCCAGCAGTGAACCGGGACTGGTCTCCTACGAGCAGTACTTC.

This chain joins TRBV3-1 and TRBJ2-1; unclear D gene. From germline, CDR1 is LGHDT and CDR2 YNNKEL (reference sequence). The CDR3 spans 11 residues. Trimming shortened V by 4 bases and J by 12 bases, and 10 bases separated the two germline ends. DNA for the CDR3: TGTGCCAGCAGCCGGGGTTATGGGCAGTTCTTC. It encodes CASSRGYGQFF.